Included here is one T cell receptor (beta chain) sequence, with context. This clonotype was seen a few times. This receptor's antigen is unknown. Base qualities are not provided; no much larger clone lies one nucleotide away. Stable Graves' hyperthyroidism was defined as no progression to ophthalmopathy during 18 months of follow-up. The hyperthyroidism patients were between 18 and 65 years old and newly diagnosed, with a disease duration of less than 2 months. Exclusion was applied to patients with uncontrolled infections, other autoimmune diseases, pregnancy or lactation. Clinical symptoms, serum thyroxine and TRAb, thyroid ultrasound, and orbital computed tomography formed the basis for the diagnoses. Ficoll-Paque density gradient centrifugation was used to isolate PBMCs from about 10 ml of fresh peripheral blood. Total RNA was extracted with Trizol reagent, and quality was checked on an Agilent 2100 Bioanalyzer.

The germline V gene specifies ENHRY as CDR1 and SYGVKD as CDR2. V is trimmed back by 3 bases and J by 4 bases, and the junction contains 5 bases that no gene match accounts for. The CDR3 covers 14 residues, taking in both the cysteine and the phenylalanine. Of all the DNA, just the CDR3 is kept, 42 bases in frame from base 1. The data were obtained in a study of T cells in Graves' hyperthyroidism and ophthalmopathy (dated by TCRdb to between 2019 and 2020). Background on the whole study: Peripheral blood was collected at initial diagnosis, before any treatment. The paper describes TCR Vbeta CDR3 sequencing of around 140 peripheral blood samples, made up of roughly 40 ophthalmopathy patients, around 78 hyperthyroidism patients and roughly 17 progressor patients. Whether ophthalmopathy could be predicted prospectively was tested in an independent validation cohort made up of approximately 19 hyperthyroidism patients plus 17 patients who later progressed to ophthalmopathy. To identify TCR V-J signatures that set the groups apart, the researchers used a discovery cohort of more than 95 patients, made up of fewer than 50 with Graves' ophthalmopathy and 57 with stable Graves' hyperthyroidism. Thyroid tissue and blood T-cell repertoires from about six Graves' hyperthyroidism patients were also compared in the study. After sampling, hyperthyroidism patients received methimazole starting at 30 mg daily, and ophthalmopathy patients received high-dose intravenous methylprednisolone. The approximately 98 discovery patients were randomly divided into training and test sets at a 7:3 ratio. Study-wide findings and limitations: No statistical method was used to fix the sample size in advance, and group allocation was not hidden from the investigators. In validation, progression to ophthalmopathy was predicted by the model with approximately 67% sensitivity and roughly 76% specificity, a median of approximately 7.1 months before onset. Most expanded thyroid clonotypes (frequency above 0.001) were also detected in blood, suggesting blood repertoires may reflect thyroid immune responses. Ophthalmopathy was separated from stable hyperthyroidism by a 13 V-J signature model, with over 85% sensitivity and around 81% specificity obtained in cross-validation and 80%/75% obtained in testing.

Amplification of TCR beta CDR3 regions was carried out from RNA transcripts. The first round of RT-PCR for the TCR CDR3 was performed with the HTBI primer set and the Qiagen OneStep RT-PCR kit. A second multiplex PCR round built the libraries, followed by size selection and purification. Libraries were sequenced paired-end with 100 bp reads on an Illumina HiSeq2000. Processing in the source paper ran as follows. SOAPnuke was used to process the raw data, with reads discarded if the reads contained adapters or uncalled bases, had a mean Phred below 15, or lacked an exact constant-primer or identifier match. High-quality paired reads were merged using COPE v1.2.5, and each unique nucleotide sequence was defined as a clonotype. Clonotypes were aligned to IMGT TRBV, TRBD and TRBJ reference segments using MiTCR v1.1. The analysis included only V-J combinations with a frequency above 0.0001, which together covered about 99% of the repertoires. The TCS score was defined as the ratio of F50 (clonal expansion) to E x V (chaos), calculated using BLOSUM62-based TCRdist between CDR3 peptides within each V-J. Welch's t-statistics and random forest reduced roughly 530 V-J features to 10 to 15, which were used in a naive Bayes classifier (R e1071). TCRdb reworked the public reads: Q25 trimming with fastp, MiXCR clone assembly, productive beta chains retained. Entries are consolidated by CDR3 protein sequence, retaining the most common genes and DNA. The V and J calls were determined by TCRdb, not by the authors. In this sample the table shows roughly 720,000 distinct CDR3 sequences, roughly a sixth of which occur a single time. Roughly 16% of the sample is in the top ten clones.

The sequenced material came from blood. The V gene is TRBV10-3 and the J gene is TRBJ2-7; 8 junctional bases match TRBD2. This receptor was taken from a man aged 50 to 60 with Graves' hyperthyroidism. The DNA reads TGTGCCATCAGTGATGCGGGGGGCGATTACGAGCAGTACTTC. It is translated as CAISDAGGDYEQYF.